A selection of T cell receptor beta chains follows, all from one sample in a study of CD8 T cells in Susac syndrome. From the immunoSEQ multiplex PCR reads, TCRdb called clonotypes with MiXCR, one entry per CDR3 protein. Of some 450,000 distinct CDR3 sequences in the sample, around 85% are singletons; the top ten hold about 0.12%. The material sequenced was CD8+ T cells from PBMCs. Receptors originate from a human donor with multiple sclerosis. Both conserved end residues are part of each CDR3. A D gene is named only where the DNA matches it firmly.

D: NA; J: TRBJ2-7; V: TRBV28; CDR3: CASSLTPQSYYEQYF
D: TRBD1; J: TRBJ2-7; V: TRBV20-1; CDR3: CSASGTGGYEQYF
D: NA; J: TRBJ1-4; V: TRBV4-2; CDR3: CASTTLLGGSTNEKLFF
D: TRBD2; J: TRBJ2-3; V: TRBV7-6; CDR3: CASSFTSGRWGSTDTQYF
D: TRBD1; J: TRBJ1-4; V: TRBV4-1; CDR3: CASSQRDSAYINEKLFF
D: NA; J: TRBJ2-7; V: TRBV7-9; CDR3: CASSLGWQGRGEQYF
D: TRBD1; J: TRBJ1-4; V: TRBV20-1; CDR3: CSAAGTGPATNEKLFF
D: NA; J: TRBJ2-7; V: TRBV6-1; CDR3: CASRFRGNNEQYF
D: TRBD1; J: TRBJ2-1; V: TRBV10-2; CDR3: CASSGRDRGYNEQFF
D: TRBD1; J: TRBJ2-7; V: TRBV28; CDR3: CASTHRGLYEQYF
D: NA; J: TRBJ2-7; V: TRBV21-1; CDR3: CASSKVEGIGNPSEQYF
D: NA; J: TRBJ2-5; V: TRBV5-1; CDR3: CASSLFEHRGTQYF
D: NA; J: TRBJ1-2; V: TRBV20-1; CDR3: CSASTDVGLVGYTF
D: NA; J: TRBJ2-1; V: TRBV28; CDR3: CASSFYRVEQFF
D: TRBD1; J: TRBJ2-2; V: TRBV12-3/TRBV12-4; CDR3: CASDVDRDRAGELFF
D: NA; J: TRBJ1-2; V: TRBV7-9; CDR3: CASGIRDVGGYTF